The 20 T cell receptor beta chains reported below all come from one sample, sequenced in a study of CD8+CD57+ T cells in acquired aplastic anemia. Genomic DNA was employed as the template in profiling TCR beta VDJ and CDR3. TCRdb fed the reads into MiXCR, producing one record per CDR3 protein. Seen here are about 160,000 distinct CDR3 sequences, approximately 40% observed once, and the top ten hold around 0.96%. The sample was sorted CD4+, CD8+, or CD8+CD57+ T cells (not recorded which) from PBMCs. The receptor source for this set is a human donor in good health.

The V gene is TRBV15, the J gene TRBJ1-4; D is ambiguous. This CDR3 spans 13 amino acids. Trimming shortened V by 1 base and J by 7 bases, and 7 bases separated the two germline ends. Germline V gives CDR1 LNHNV, CDR2 YYDKDF (reference sequence). CDR3 DNA: TGTGCCACCAGCAGAGCGAAGCGTGAAAAACTGTTTTTT. Residues: CATSRAKREKLFF. Combining the CDR3 with reference TRBV15 and TRBJ1-4 gives the whole variable domain DAMVIQNPRYQVTQFGKPVTLSCSQTLNHNVMYWYQQKSSQAPKLLFHYYDKDFNNEADTPDNFQSRRPNTSFCFLDIRSPGLGDTAMYLCATSRAKREKLFFGSGTQLSVL.

The chain employs TRBV7-2 and TRBJ2-7, with D possibly matching TRBD1 (6 bases). The CDR3 spans 12 residues. Germline lookup yields CDR1 SGHTA and CDR2 FQGNSA. Trimming shortened V by 4 bases and J by 7 bases, and 11 bases separated the two germline ends. The chain's CDR3 is CASSSTGWEQYF. The CDR3 DNA is TGTGCCAGCAGCTCTACAGGGTGGGAGCAGTACTTC.

This clonotype was counted only a few times. The rearrangement joins TRBV9 to TRBJ1-4; maybe TRBD1 (6 bases). CDR3 size: 15 residues. CDR1 is SGDLS, CDR2 YYNGEE, per germline. Trimming cost V 3 bases and J 7 bases, with 16 bases left between them. The CDR3 coding sequence is TGTGCCAGCAGCGGGGCAGGGGCATTAGGTGAAAAACTGTTTTTT. Translating gives CASSGAGALGEKLFF.

This clonotype was counted only a few times. Mismatch with germline at one junction end may stem from a read error. The gene calls are TRBV28 and TRBJ2-7; 15 positions agree with TRBD2. This CDR3 contains 14 residues. Germline V gene data show CDR1 as MDHEN and CDR2 as SYDVKM. The CDR3 nucleotides are TGTGCCAGCAGTTCACTAGGGACTAGCGGGAGGCCCCTATTC. Translating it yields CASSSLGTSGRPLF. The full variable domain, with the rest looked up from reference TRBV28 and TRBJ2-7, is DVKVTQSSRYLVKRTGEKVFLECVQDMDHENMFWYRQDPGLGLRLIYFSYDVKMKEKGDIPEGYSVSREKKERFSLILESASTNQTSMYLCASSSLGTSGRPLFGPGTRLTVT.

This clonotype was counted a few times. The chain uses TRBV25-1 and TRBJ2-3; D may be TRBD2 (6 bases). Trimming removed 11 bases at V and 1 base at J, with 16 bases between. The CDR3 runs to 14 residues. Per the germline V gene, CDR1 is MGHDK and CDR2 is SYGVNS. CDR3 amino acids: CASRREHGTDTQYF. In DNA form, the CDR3 reads TGTGCCTCGAGGCGGGAACACGGCACAGATACGCAGTATTTT.

About this clonotype: This CDR3 fails to terminate in the conserved phenylalanine or tryptophan, so it likely reflects a read error. No DNA is shown, since the ends of the CDR3 on it are uncertain; the CDR3 is the one TCRdb lists. The chain uses TRBV10-3 and TRBJ2-3; the table's D call TRBD1 went unverified against the DNA. Both ends counted, the CDR3 spans 9 residues. CDR1 and CDR2 (germline): ENHRY, SYGVKD. This CDR3 is CAISALSTG.

The table lists this clonotype with a few counts. This chain uses TRBV29-1 with TRBJ1-1; D ambiguous. This CDR3 is built from 16 residues. The germline V gene encodes CDR1 SQVTM and CDR2 ANQGSEA. V lost 4 bases and J lost 2, with 20 bases in between. This CDR3 reads CSVGPRFGWENTEAFF. The CDR3 DNA follows: TGCAGCGTTGGCCCGCGCTTTGGTTGGGAAAACACTGAAGCTTTCTTT.

This clonotype was counted many times. The gene calls are TRBV10-1 and TRBJ1-1; TRBD1 might be the D (5 bases). Germline values: CDR1 WNHNN, CDR2 SYGVQD (reference sequence). This CDR3 contains 12 residues. V was cut by 10 bases and J by 6 bases, with 15 bases left in between. As DNA, the CDR3 is TGCGCCAATATAACGGGGGGTCCTGAAGCTTTCTTT. Protein product: CANITGGPEAFF.

This clonotype has a handful of counts. The gene calls are TRBV6-1 and TRBJ2-7; no clear D gene. V gave up 5 bases and J gave up 1 base, with 9 bases separating them. Germline V gene data show CDR1 as MNHNS and CDR2 as SASEGT. The CDR3 consists of 13 residues. As DNA, the CDR3 is TGTGCCAGCAGTCCCGGGCCGTCCTACGAGCAGTACTTC. It codes for CASSPGPSYEQYF.

The CDR3 DNA sequence: TGTGCCAGCAGCCAATATGGTGTTCGGAGTCATACGCAGTATTTT. It encodes CASSQYGVRSHTQYF. The J gene is TRBJ2-3, the V gene TRBV3-1; D uncertain. CDR3 length: 15 residues. The V end was cut by 2 bases, the J end by 7 bases, with 16 bases between. Germline CDR1 reads LGHDT; CDR2 reads YNNKEL (reference sequence).

This chain uses TRBV2 with TRBJ1-1; TRBD1 agrees at 10 bases. The germline CDR1 and CDR2 sequences are SNHLY and FYNNEI. V was pared by 10 bases and J by 5 bases, with 10 bases of the junction left unmatched. This CDR3 is 14 amino acids long. CDR3 in DNA: TGTGCCACCCGAAATCGACAGGGGGCAACTGAAGCTTTCTTT. This codes for CATRNRQGATEAFF.

This clonotype was picked up a small number of times. The rearrangement uses TRBV19 and TRBJ2-7; 7 nucleotides agree with TRBD1. V lost 5 bases to trimming and J lost 1 base; unmatched junction nucleotides: 5. The germline V gene has CDR1 LNHDA and CDR2 SQIVND (reference sequence). The CDR3 length is 14 residues. Written as DNA, the CDR3 is TGTGCCAGTAGTGCGACAGGGCGATCCTACGAGCAGTACTTC. Translated: CASSATGRSYEQYF. Combining the CDR3 with reference TRBV19 and TRBJ2-7 gives the whole variable domain DGGITQSPKYLFRKEGQNVTLSCEQNLNHDAMYWYRQDPGQGLRLIYYSQIVNDFQKGDIAEGYSVSREKKESFPLTVTSAQKNPTAFYLCASSATGRSYEQYFGPGTRLTVT.

Only a few counts were recorded for this clonotype. The chain is built from TRBV6-1 and TRBJ2-1; D gene uncertain. The germline V and J ends were trimmed by 2 bases and 1 base, with 15 bases remaining between them. The CDR3 sequence is 17 residues long. Germline loops: CDR1 MNHNS, CDR2 SASEGT. The CDR3 protein is CASSESRLTSSYNEQFF. CDR3 bases: TGTGCCAGCAGTGAAAGCCGACTGACATCTTCCTACAATGAGCAGTTCTTC.

This clonotype showed up many times. In DNA form, the CDR3 reads TGTGCCAGCAGTTTCCCACCAGGGGCCACAGATACGCAGTATTTT. Translation: CASSFPPGATDTQYF. The chain has TRBV12-3 or TRBV12-4 and TRBJ2-3, with TRBD1 as a possible D gene (6 bases). V was cut by 3 bases and J by 2 bases, with 12 bases left in between. The CDR3 contains 15 residues.

This clonotype was recorded many times. The chain has TRBV20-1 and TRBJ2-3; D is undetermined. Trimming cost V 5 bases and J 2 bases, with 8 bases left between them. This CDR3 is 12 amino acids long. Germline assignment: CDR1 DFQATT and CDR2 SNEGSKA (reference sequence). The CDR3 DNA reads as TGCAGTGCTCGGATCAACACAGATACGCAGTATTTT. It specifies CSARINTDTQYF.

CDR3 region: CATSAPSGANVLTF. DNA for the CDR3: TGTGCCACCAGTGCCCCCTCTGGGGCCAACGTCCTGACTTTC. J is TRBJ2-6 and V is TRBV24-1; D is ambiguous. Germline V gene sequence: CDR1 KGHDR, CDR2 SFDVKD. Trimming removed 5 bases from V and 0 bases from J, with 4 bases in between. This CDR3 region has 14 residues.

This chain joins TRBV27 and TRBJ1-1; 7 bases agree with TRBD1. Germline CDR1 and CDR2: MNHEY and SMNVEV (reference sequence). After removal of 3 bases from V and 1 base from J, the junction contained 5 bases not matched to a gene. The CDR3 has 15 amino acids. The CDR3 DNA is TGTGCCAGCAGTTTTGGGGACAGATCGAACACTGAAGCTTTCTTT. Encoded protein: CASSFGDRSNTEAFF.

The CDR3 sequence is CATSDWTGGETF. DNA for the CDR3: TGTGCCACCAGTGATTGGACAGGGGGCGAGACCTTC. This rearrangement joins TRBV24-1 to TRBJ1-2; 11 bases agree with TRBD1. This CDR3 region has 12 residues. V dropped 2 bases and J dropped 14; count of bases not matched to a gene: 3. Germline CDR1 reads KGHDR; CDR2 reads SFDVKD.

The CDR3 sequence: CASSAFRDRGEKLFF. The DNA of the CDR3 is TGTGCCAGCAGTGCATTCCGGGACAGGGGAGAAAAACTGTTTTTT. This sequence joins TRBV2 and TRBJ1-4; 10 bases line up with TRBD1. Losses at the gene ends were 4 bases for V and 8 bases for J; bases not matched to a gene: 7. The CDR3 spans 15 residues. Germline V lookup: CDR1 SNHLY, CDR2 FYNNEI.

Ten or more counts support this clonotype. The chain is built from TRBV5-1 and TRBJ2-7; the match to TRBD1 covers 9 bases. Germline V gene lookup returns CDR1 SGHRS and CDR2 YFSETQ. V shed 0 bases, J shed 3 bases, and the junction held 1 base outside the gene matches. CDR3 size: 14 residues. The CDR3 is CASSLETGGYEQYF. Here the CDR3 DNA reads TGCGCCAGCAGCTTGGAGACAGGGGGCTACGAGCAGTACTTC.